The rows below give T cell receptor beta chains drawn from one sample of a study of identical twins. TCRdb itself ran the 5' RACE reads through MiXCR, one entry per CDR3 protein. The profile shows hundreds of thousands of distinct CDR3 sequences, approximately 13% of them singletons. This same sample was also taken into another study, of yellow fever vaccine responses in identical twins.

Input material: PBMCs. Source of these receptors: a young woman in good health. Each CDR3 is given with its conserved first and last residue. The order of the fields is clone size, J gene, V gene, D gene, CDR3 protein, CDR3 DNA. A D gene is named only where the DNA matches it firmly. Size is stated for part of the rows, as once, few or many counts, or as a class when the clone is expanded.

NA | TRBJ2-1 | TRBV5-1 | NA | CASSLQWMSYNEQFF | TGCGCCAGCAGCTTGCAATGGATGTCCTACAATGAGCAGTTCTTC
few | TRBJ2-1 | TRBV15 | TRBD1 | CATSRYRGADNEQFF | TGTGCCACCAGCAGATACAGGGGAGCCGACAATGAGCAGTTCTTC
many | TRBJ2-3 | TRBV4-2 | NA | CASSQKGADTQYF | TGTGCCAGCAGCCAAAAGGGGGCAGATACGCAGTATTTT
many | TRBJ2-3 | TRBV5-1 | TRBD2 | CASMRAGSTDTQYF | TGCGCCAGCATGCGAGCGGGGAGCACAGATACGCAGTATTTT
many | TRBJ2-5 | TRBV2 | TRBD2 | CASSRGEETQYF | TGTGCCAGCAGTCGGGGGGAAGAGACCCAGTACTTC
few | TRBJ2-3 | TRBV7-6 | TRBD2 | CASSLDPTSGGTDTQYF | TGTGCCAGCAGCTTAGACCCTACTAGCGGGGGGACAGATACGCAGTATTTT
few | TRBJ2-3 | TRBV29-1 | TRBD1 | CSVVDTGGVDTQYF | TGCAGCGTTGTGGACACAGGGGGTGTAGATACGCAGTATTTT
NA | TRBJ2-7 | TRBV20-1 | TRBD1 | CSAGPGTVLYEQYF | TGCAGTGCCGGGCCCGGGACAGTCCTATACGAGCAGTACTTC
many | TRBJ2-2 | TRBV7-9 | NA | CASSSYPGVYTGELFF | TGTGCCAGCAGCTCCTACCCAGGGGTTTACACCGGGGAGCTGTTTTTT
NA | TRBJ2-1 | TRBV20-1 | NA | CSARLSGEQFF | TGCAGTGCTAGGCTAAGCGGGGAGCAGTTCTTC
NA | TRBJ2-7 | TRBV12-3/TRBV12-4 | TRBD1 | CASGLSSVGTGSEQYF | TGTGCCAGCGGTTTATCTTCGGTAGGGACAGGTAGCGAGCAGTACTTC
few | TRBJ2-4 | TRBV11-2 | NA | CASSPVLGTTKNIQYF | TGTGCCAGCAGCCCAGTCCTAGGGACAACAAAAAACATTCAGTACTTC
many | TRBJ1-3 | TRBV10-2 | NA | CASIEAETKGNTIYF | TGCGCCAGCATCGAAGCCGAGACAAAAGGAAACACCATATATTTT
NA | TRBJ2-3 | TRBV20-1 | TRBD2 | CSARDFQRGRTDTQYF | TGCAGTGCTAGAGATTTCCAGCGGGGGCGCACAGATACGCAGTATTTT
few | TRBJ2-2 | TRBV11-2 | NA | CASSPTGGFNTGELFF | TGTGCCAGCAGCCCGACCGGGGGCTTTAACACCGGGGAGCTGTTTTTT
few | TRBJ2-3 | TRBV7-3 | TRBD2 | CASSLTGTSGASTDTQYF | TGTGCCAGCAGCTTAACCGGGACTAGCGGAGCTAGCACAGATACGCAGTATTTT
NA | TRBJ2-1 | TRBV25-1 | TRBD2 | CASSDLIGWRGAYNERFF | TGTGCCAGCAGCGACCTCATCGGGTGGCGGGGGGCCTACAATGAGCGGTTCTTC
many | TRBJ2-7 | TRBV5-5 | NA | CASIRGPAPTEQYF | TGTGCCAGCATACGGGGACCGGCCCCTACTGAGCAGTACTTC
NA | TRBJ2-7 | TRBV11-2 | TRBD1 | CASSLTGRGEQYF | TGTGCCAGCAGCTTGACAGGGCGTGGCGAGCAGTACTTC
many | TRBJ1-1 | TRBV5-1 | NA | CASSRLTNTEAFF | TGCGCCAGCAGCCGCCTTACGAACACTGAAGCTTTCTTT
few | TRBJ2-3 | TRBV15 | TRBD1 | CATSRPQGAFGDTQYF | TGTGCCACCAGCAGACCCCAGGGGGCCTTCGGAGATACGCAGTATTTT
NA | TRBJ2-1 | TRBV20-1 | TRBD2 | CSAREAGGGKFNEQFF | TGCAGTGCTAGAGAGGCTGGGGGGGGTAAATTCAATGAGCAGTTCTTC
few | TRBJ1-2 | TRBV5-1 | TRBD1 | CASSLEGAGTGGFLYGYTF | TGCGCCAGCAGCTTGGAAGGGGCCGGGACAGGGGGCTTCCTCTATGGCTACACCTTC
NA | TRBJ2-1 | TRBV12-3/TRBV12-4 | NA | CASGHRGNEQFF | TGTGCCAGCGGACACCGCGGGAATGAGCAGTTCTTC
NA | TRBJ1-5 | TRBV2 | NA | CASSEVVRNQPQHF | TGTGCCAGCAGTGAAGTGGTCCGAAATCAGCCCCAGCATTTT